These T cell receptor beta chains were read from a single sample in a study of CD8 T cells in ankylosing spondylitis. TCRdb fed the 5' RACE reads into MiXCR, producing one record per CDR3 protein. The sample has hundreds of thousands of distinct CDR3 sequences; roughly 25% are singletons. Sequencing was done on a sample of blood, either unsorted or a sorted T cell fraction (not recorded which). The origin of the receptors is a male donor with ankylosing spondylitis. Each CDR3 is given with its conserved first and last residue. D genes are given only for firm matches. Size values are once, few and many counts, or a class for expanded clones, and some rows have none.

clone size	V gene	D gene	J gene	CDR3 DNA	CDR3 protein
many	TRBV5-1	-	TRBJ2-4	TGCGCCAGCAGCTTGGCCCCCGAGCAAAACATTCAGTACTTC	CASSLAPEQNIQYF
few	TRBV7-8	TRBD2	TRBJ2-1	TGTGCCAGCAGCTTGCTAGCGGGAGCGCAGGATGAGCAGTTCTTC	CASSLLAGAQDEQFF
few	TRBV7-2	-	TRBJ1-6	TGTGCCAGCAGCTTAGTGGCCGGGAATTCACCCCTCCACTTT	CASSLVAGNSPLHF
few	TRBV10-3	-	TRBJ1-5	TGTGCCATCAGTGAGTCGCCGGCCAATCAGCCCCAGCATTTT	CAISESPANQPQHF
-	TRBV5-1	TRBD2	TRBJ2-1	TGCGCCAGCAGCTTGGGCCTAGCGGGAGGTGGTTACCAGTTCTTC	CASSLGLAGGGYQFF
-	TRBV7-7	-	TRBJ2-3	TGTGCCAGCAGCTTAGCAATGGGGGGCGAAGATACGCAGTATTTT	CASSLAMGGEDTQYF
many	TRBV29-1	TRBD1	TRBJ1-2	TGCAGCGTTAAGGGACAGCATAATGGCTACACCTTC	CSVKGQHNGYTF
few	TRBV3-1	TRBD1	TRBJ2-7	TGTGCCAGCGGGGGACAGGGCCATCCCTACGAGCAGTACTTC	CASGGQGHPYEQYF
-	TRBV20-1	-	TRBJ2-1	TGCAGTGCCCTCGGAGTAACCTACAATGAGCAGTTCTTC	CSALGVTYNEQFF
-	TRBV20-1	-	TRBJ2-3	TGCAGTGCCACGGTTGGGGGGCGGACAGATACGCAGTATTTT	CSATVGGRTDTQYF
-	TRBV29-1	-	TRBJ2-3	TGCAGCGCCGGGGGCGGTAACACAGATACGCAGTATTTT	CSAGGGNTDTQYF
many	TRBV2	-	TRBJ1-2	TGTGCCAGCAGTCCGGACAACTATGGCTACACCTTC	CASSPDNYGYTF
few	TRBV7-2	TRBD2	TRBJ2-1	TGTGCCAGCAGCTCGGGACTAGCGGGATATCCTGAGCAGTTCTTC	CASSSGLAGYPEQFF
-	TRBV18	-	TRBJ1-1	TGTGCCAGCTCACTGCCCTCGGGCCAGAACACTGAAGCTTTCTTT	CASSLPSGQNTEAFF
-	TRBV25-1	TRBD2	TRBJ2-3	TGTGCCAGCAGTGGACGCCCGGGCGGGCCGGGGGGAGATACGCAGTATTTT	CASSGRPGGPGGDTQYF
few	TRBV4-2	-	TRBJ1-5	TGTGCCAGCAGCCAAGATCAGACGGAGGTTCAGCCCCAGCATTTT	CASSQDQTEVQPQHF
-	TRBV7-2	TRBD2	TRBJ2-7	TGTGCCAGCAGCCCCGCCCTAGCGGGAGCCTACGAGCAGTACTTC	CASSPALAGAYEQYF
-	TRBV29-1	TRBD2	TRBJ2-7	TGCAGCGTTGAAAGGAGTAGCGGGACCTACGAGCAGTACTTC	CSVERSSGTYEQYF
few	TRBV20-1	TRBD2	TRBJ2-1	TGCAGTGCTAGTAGTCTAGCGGGAGAAAATGAGCAGTTCTTC	CSASSLAGENEQFF
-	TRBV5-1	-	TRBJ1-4	TGCGCCAGCAGCTTGGTTCATGGTGAAAAACTGTTTTTT	CASSLVHGEKLFF